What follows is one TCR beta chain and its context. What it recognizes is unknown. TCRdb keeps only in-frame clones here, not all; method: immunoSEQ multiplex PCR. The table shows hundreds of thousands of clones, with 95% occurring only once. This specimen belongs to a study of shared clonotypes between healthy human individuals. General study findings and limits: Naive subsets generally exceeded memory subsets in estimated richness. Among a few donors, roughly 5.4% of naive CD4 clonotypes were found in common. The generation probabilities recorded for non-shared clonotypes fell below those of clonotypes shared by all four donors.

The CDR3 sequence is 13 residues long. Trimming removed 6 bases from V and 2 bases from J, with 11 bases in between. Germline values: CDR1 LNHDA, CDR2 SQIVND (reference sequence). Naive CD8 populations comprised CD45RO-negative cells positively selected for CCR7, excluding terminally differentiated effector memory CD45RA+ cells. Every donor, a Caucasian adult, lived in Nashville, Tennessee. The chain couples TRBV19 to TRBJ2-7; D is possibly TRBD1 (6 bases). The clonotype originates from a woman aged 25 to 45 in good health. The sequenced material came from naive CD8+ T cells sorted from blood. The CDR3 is CASRQGQTYEQYF. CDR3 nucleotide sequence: TGTGCCAGTAGGCAAGGACAGACCTACGAGCAGTACTTC.